A single TCR beta chain is shown here with its context. What it binds is not known. Assay: immunoSEQ multiplex PCR; the TCRdb copy retains only in-frame clones and omits some. The sample comprises over 100,000 clones, over 75% of which are singletons, and about 15% rests with the top ten. This sample was included in a study of T cell responses to AZD1222 COVID-19 vaccine. Study-level points and caveats: Spike-specific TCR breadth and depth both grew after two AZD1222 doses.

Sequenced material: peripheral blood, taken on day 0 of AZD1222 vaccination. The receptor comes from an adult in good health.

CDR3 nucleotide sequence: TGTGCCAGCAGTTTAGGAGGCCCCGCTTTTGGAAACACCATATATTTT. This gives the protein CASSLGGPAFGNTIYF. The chain couples TRBV27 to TRBJ1-3; no definite D call. Germline V gene lookup returns CDR1 MNHEY and CDR2 SMNVEV (reference sequence). The length of the CDR3 is 16 residues. V gave up 2 bases and J gave up 3 bases, with 14 bases separating them.